Each of the 19 T cell receptor beta chains below was sequenced from the same sample in a study of OX40 agonist ivuxolimab in advanced cancers. Sequencing was performed with immunoSEQ multiplex PCR; in TCRdb, only in-frame clones are kept and a portion is missing. The sample lists 48,000 or so clones, 80% to 90% seen once, with 7.3% in the top ten. The sequencing here drew on CD4+ or CD8+ T cells sorted from blood, taken in a trial of the OX40 agonist ivuxolimab. These receptors all stem from an adult with an advanced solid tumor such as melanoma, head and neck, liver or kidney cancer.

The chain couples TRBV25-1 to TRBJ2-7; the match to TRBD1 covers 10 bases. J lost 3 bases, V lost 3 bases, and 5 bases had no gene match. This CDR3 spans 15 amino acids. Germline-derived CDR1 and CDR2 are MGHDK and SYGVNS. The CDR3 reads CASSDAGTGDYEQYF. The DNA for the CDR3 is TGTGCCAGCAGTGACGCCGGGACAGGGGACTACGAGCAGTACTTC.

The V gene is TRBV29-1, the J gene TRBJ2-5, with 15 nucleotides matching TRBD2. The DNA end favors TRBJ2-7, so the J call may be wrong. In germline, CDR1 is SQVTM, CDR2 ANQGSEA. The CDR3 is 13 residues long. The CDR3 protein is CSVEGLAGGEQYF. CDR3 in DNA: TGCAGCGTTGAGGGACTAGCGGGAGGCGAGCAGTACTTC.

This CDR3 reads CASSLSAGANTGELFF. DNA of the CDR3: TGTGCCAGCAGCTTATCAGCGGGGGCGAACACCGGGGAGCTGTTTTTT. The gene calls are TRBV7-2 and TRBJ2-2; the match to TRBD2 covers 8 bases. Trimming removed 2 bases from V and 0 bases from J; junction bases left unmatched: 2. The CDR3 has 16 amino acids. Germline CDR1 is SGHTA and CDR2 is FQGNSA.

Written as DNA, the CDR3 is TGTGCCAGCAAATCACAAGCGAACACCGGGGAGCTGTTTTTT. This codes for CASKSQANTGELFF. The V call is TRBV2, the J call TRBJ2-2; D gene unclear. Germline V gene data show CDR1 as SNHLY and CDR2 as FYNNEI. The V and J ends lost 7 bases and 0 bases respectively, with 9 bases between them. There are 14 residues in the CDR3.

The V gene is TRBV7-2, the J gene TRBJ2-3, with 7 nucleotides matching TRBD2. Germline V gene lookup returns CDR1 SGHTA and CDR2 FQGNSA. V was pared by 8 bases and J by 4 bases, with 12 bases of the junction left unmatched. The CDR3 consists of 15 residues. The CDR3 reads CASGLGGGGPDTQYF. CDR3 nucleotides: TGTGCCAGCGGACTTGGCGGGGGAGGGCCAGATACGCAGTATTTT.

The V gene is TRBV19, the J gene TRBJ2-3, with no clear D. Trimming removed 6 bases at V and 4 bases at J, with 14 bases between. The CDR3 length is 14 residues. Germline V CDR1 and CDR2: LNHDA, SQIVND (reference sequence). The CDR3 DNA reads as TGTGCCAGTAGCATGGGGAACGGGCCAGATACGCAGTATTTT. As protein: CASSMGNGPDTQYF.

The V gene is TRBV18, the J gene TRBJ2-5, with 7 bases matching TRBD1. J gave up 4 bases and V 8 bases, and 10 bases lay outside the gene matches. Germline assignment: CDR1 KGHSH and CDR2 LQKENI. This CDR3 is built from 14 residues. CDR3 region: CASALDRAAETQYF. Here the CDR3 DNA reads TGTGCCAGCGCACTCGACAGGGCGGCAGAGACCCAGTACTTC.

V usage is TRBV20-1 and J usage is TRBJ1-2, with no clear D. V was trimmed by 5 bases and J by 9 bases, leaving 13 bases between them. The CDR3 contains 11 residues. Germline V gives CDR1 DFQATT, CDR2 SNEGSKA (reference sequence). The CDR3 region has the DNA TGCAGTGCTTCTGACCTCTTACGCTACACCTTC. Translated: CSASDLLRYTF.

This rearrangement joins TRBV9 to TRBJ2-1; tentative D call: TRBD2 (5 bases). V was trimmed by 6 bases and J by 4 bases, leaving 17 bases between them. CDR3 length: 15 residues. The V gene's germline CDR1 is SGDLS and CDR2 YYNGEE. The CDR3 DNA reads TGTGCCAGCACCGTTGGGCTGAGGGTTTACAATGAGCAGTTCTTC. It specifies CASTVGLRVYNEQFF.

The rearrangement links TRBV19 to TRBJ2-3; the D gene is possibly TRBD2 (5 bases). CDR3 length: 13 residues. V lost 7 bases to trimming and J lost 6 bases, with 14 bases between them. Germline loops: CDR1 LNHDA, CDR2 SQIVND (reference sequence). CDR3 sequence (DNA): TGTGCCAGTACCGCGGACTTGTTGGATACGCAGTATTTT. Residues: CASTADLLDTQYF.

This chain connects TRBV9 to TRBJ2-3, with TRBD2 identical over 12 bases. With 1 base clipped from V and 5 bases from J, the junction kept 5 bases outside the gene matches. The CDR3 covers 16 residues. Germline CDR1 and CDR2: SGDLS and YYNGEE. CDR3 sequence reads: CASSVSSGRAVDTQYF. The DNA of the CDR3 is TGTGCCAGCAGCGTATCTAGCGGGAGGGCCGTAGATACGCAGTATTTT.

CDR3 sequence: CASSLDLILETQYF. The CDR3 DNA reads TGTGCCAGCAGCTTAGATCTTATACTAGAGACGCAGTATTTT. V and J are TRBV11-2 and TRBJ2-3; the D gene is possibly TRBD2 (5 bases). The CDR3 is made up of 14 amino acids. Germline V gives CDR1 SGHAT, CDR2 FQNNGV. V shed 0 bases and J shed 9 bases, with 13 bases lying between them.

This chain connects TRBV5-4 to TRBJ2-7; perhaps D is TRBD1 or TRBD2 (6 bases each). With 2 bases removed from V and 5 bases from J, the gap between germline ends came to 14 bases. The CDR3 covers 14 residues. The V gene's germline CDR1 is SGHNT and CDR2 YYREEE (reference sequence). DNA of the CDR3: TGTGCCAGCAGCTTAGCGTTGGGGGGCCACGAGCAGTACTTC. It translates to CASSLALGGHEQYF.

The chain combines TRBV18 with TRBJ2-7; possibly TRBD2 for D (6 bases). Trimming left V 5 bases short and J 1 base short, with 15 bases between. Germline V gives CDR1 KGHSH, CDR2 LQKENI. The CDR3 consists of 15 residues. CDR3 residues: CASSISGTASYEQYF. The DNA of the CDR3 is TGTGCCAGCTCAATCTCCGGGACTGCTTCCTACGAGCAGTACTTC.

A few counts support this clone. J is TRBJ2-7 and V is TRBV7-2; 7 nucleotides match TRBD2. The CDR3 extends over 15 amino acids. Germline V CDR1 and CDR2: SGHTA, FQGNSA. With V trimmed by 5 bases and J by 3 bases, 10 bases remained unmatched. CDR3 protein: CASSPSGTTGYEQYF. The CDR3 DNA follows: TGTGCCAGCAGCCCCTCGGGGACTACCGGCTACGAGCAGTACTTC.

The chain combines TRBV11-2 with TRBJ2-1; 7 bases are shared with TRBD2. The V segment lost 5 bases and the J segment 4 bases; nucleotides outside the gene matches: 11. The length of the CDR3 is 16 residues. Per the germline V gene, CDR1 is SGHAT and CDR2 is FQNNGV. CDR3 sequence reads: CASSHFTSETYNEQFF. Here the CDR3 DNA reads TGTGCCAGCAGCCATTTCACTAGCGAGACGTACAATGAGCAGTTCTTC.

The chain links TRBV4-1 to TRBJ1-5; D possibly corresponds to TRBD1 (5 bases). The CDR3 runs to 16 residues. V lost 0 bases and J lost 9, with 18 bases in between. CDR1 and CDR2 from the germline V gene are MGHRA and YSYEKL. The CDR3 coding sequence is TGCGCCAGCAGCCAAGAGGGGGGAGTTGGACGCAGGCCCCAGCATTTT. Translated, it gives CASSQEGGVGRRPQHF.

The chain recombines TRBV6-5 with TRBJ1-1; D gene unclear. Germline-derived CDR1 and CDR2 are MNHEY and SVGAGI. The CDR3 length is 11 residues. The V end was cut by 4 bases, the J end by 8 bases, with 8 bases between. CDR3 sequence: CASSSSEEAFF. CDR3 nucleotides: TGTGCCAGCAGTTCTTCCGAAGAAGCTTTCTTT.

The chain links TRBV27 to TRBJ2-7; 11 bases line up with TRBD1. The CDR3 is 15 amino acids. The germline CDR1 and CDR2 sequences are MNHEY and SMNVEV (reference sequence). V dropped 4 bases and J dropped 2; count of bases not matched to a gene: 4. The CDR3 DNA is TGTGCCAGCAGTTACCTGGGACAGGGGGCCTACGAGCAGTACTTC. Translation: CASSYLGQGAYEQYF.